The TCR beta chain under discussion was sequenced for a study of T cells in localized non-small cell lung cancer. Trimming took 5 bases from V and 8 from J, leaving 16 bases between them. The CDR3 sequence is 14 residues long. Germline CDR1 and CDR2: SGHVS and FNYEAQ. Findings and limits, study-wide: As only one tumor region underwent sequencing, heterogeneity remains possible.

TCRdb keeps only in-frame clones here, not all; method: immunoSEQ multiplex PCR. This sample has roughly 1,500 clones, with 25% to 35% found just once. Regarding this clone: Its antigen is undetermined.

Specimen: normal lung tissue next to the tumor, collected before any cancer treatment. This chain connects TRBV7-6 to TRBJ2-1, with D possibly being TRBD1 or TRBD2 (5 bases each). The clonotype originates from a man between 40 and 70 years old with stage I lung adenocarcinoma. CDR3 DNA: TGTGCCAGCAGCCTCCGTGAGGGGACGGATGAGCAGTTCTTC. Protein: CASSLREGTDEQFF.